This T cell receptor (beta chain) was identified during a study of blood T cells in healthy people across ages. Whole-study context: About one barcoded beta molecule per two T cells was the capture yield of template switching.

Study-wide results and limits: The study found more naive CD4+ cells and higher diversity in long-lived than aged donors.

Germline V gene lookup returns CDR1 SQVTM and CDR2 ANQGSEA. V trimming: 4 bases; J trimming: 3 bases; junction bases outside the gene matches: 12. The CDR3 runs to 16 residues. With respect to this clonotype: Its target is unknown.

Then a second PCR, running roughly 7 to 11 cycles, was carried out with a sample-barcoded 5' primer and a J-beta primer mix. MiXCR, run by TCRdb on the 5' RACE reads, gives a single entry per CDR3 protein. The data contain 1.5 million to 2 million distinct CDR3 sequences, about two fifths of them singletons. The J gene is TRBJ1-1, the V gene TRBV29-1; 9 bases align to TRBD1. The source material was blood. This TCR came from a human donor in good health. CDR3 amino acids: CSVGPLTGTGYTEAFF. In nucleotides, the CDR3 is TGCAGCGTTGGCCCCCTGACCGGGACAGGGTACACTGAAGCTTTCTTT.